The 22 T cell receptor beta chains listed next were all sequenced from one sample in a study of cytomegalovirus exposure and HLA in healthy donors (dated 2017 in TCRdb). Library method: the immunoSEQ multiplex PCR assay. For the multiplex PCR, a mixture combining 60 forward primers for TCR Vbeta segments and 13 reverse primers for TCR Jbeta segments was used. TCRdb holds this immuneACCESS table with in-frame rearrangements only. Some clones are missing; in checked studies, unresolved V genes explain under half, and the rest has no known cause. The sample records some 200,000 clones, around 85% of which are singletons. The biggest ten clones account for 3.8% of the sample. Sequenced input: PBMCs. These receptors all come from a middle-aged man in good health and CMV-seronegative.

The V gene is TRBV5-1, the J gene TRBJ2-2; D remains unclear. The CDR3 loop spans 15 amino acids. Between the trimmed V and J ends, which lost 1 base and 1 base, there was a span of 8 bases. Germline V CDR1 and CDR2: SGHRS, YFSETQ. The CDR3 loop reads CASSLLRLNTGELFF. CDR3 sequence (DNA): TGCGCCAGCAGCTTGCTCAGGTTGAACACCGGGGAGCTGTTTTTT.

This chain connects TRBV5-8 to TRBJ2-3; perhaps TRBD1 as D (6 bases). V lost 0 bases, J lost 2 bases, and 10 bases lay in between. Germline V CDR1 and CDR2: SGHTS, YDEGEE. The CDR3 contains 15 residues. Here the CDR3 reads CASSLVGQTTDTQYF. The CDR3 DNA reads TGTGCCAGCAGCTTGGTTGGACAGACCACAGATACGCAGTATTTT.

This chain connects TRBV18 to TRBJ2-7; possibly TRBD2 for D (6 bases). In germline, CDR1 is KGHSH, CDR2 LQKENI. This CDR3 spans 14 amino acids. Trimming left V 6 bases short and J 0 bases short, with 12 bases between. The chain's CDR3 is CASSGGYRSYEQYF. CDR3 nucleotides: TGTGCCAGCTCGGGGGGTTACCGCTCCTACGAGCAGTACTTC.

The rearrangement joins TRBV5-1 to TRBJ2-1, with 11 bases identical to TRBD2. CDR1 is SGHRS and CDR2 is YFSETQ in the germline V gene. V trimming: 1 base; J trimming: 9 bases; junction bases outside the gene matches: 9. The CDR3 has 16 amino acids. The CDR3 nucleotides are TGCGCCAGCAGCTTGAACGCGGTAGCGGGGGGGGTTGAGCAGTTCTTC. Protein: CASSLNAVAGGVEQFF.

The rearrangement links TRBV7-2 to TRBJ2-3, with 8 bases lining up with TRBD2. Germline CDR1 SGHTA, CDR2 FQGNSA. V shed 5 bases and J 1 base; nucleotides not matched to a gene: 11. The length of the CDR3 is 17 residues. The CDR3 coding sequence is TGTGCCAGCAGCCCTTACACTCGGGGGGGCGGCACAGATACGCAGTATTTT. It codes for CASSPYTRGGGTDTQYF.

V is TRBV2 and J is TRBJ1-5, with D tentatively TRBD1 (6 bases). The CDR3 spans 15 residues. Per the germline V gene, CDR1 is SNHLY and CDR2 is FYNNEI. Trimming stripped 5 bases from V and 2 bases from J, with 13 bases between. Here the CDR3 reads CASSLRDIGNQPQHF. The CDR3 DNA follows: TGTGCCAGCAGTCTTCGGGACATCGGCAATCAGCCCCAGCATTTT.

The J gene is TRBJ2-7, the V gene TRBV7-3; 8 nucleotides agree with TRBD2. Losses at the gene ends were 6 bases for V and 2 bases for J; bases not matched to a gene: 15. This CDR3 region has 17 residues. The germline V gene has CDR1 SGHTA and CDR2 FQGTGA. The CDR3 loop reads CASRRPGVERGPYEQYF. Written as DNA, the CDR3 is TGTGCCAGCAGGCGCCCAGGGGTAGAGCGGGGGCCCTACGAGCAGTACTTC. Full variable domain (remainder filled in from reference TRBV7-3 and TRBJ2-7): GAGVSQTPSNKVTEKGKYVELRCDPISGHTALYWYRQSLGQGPEFLIYFQGTGAADDSGLPNDRFFAVRPEGSVSTLKIQRTERGDSAVYLCASRRPGVERGPYEQYFGPGTRLTVT.

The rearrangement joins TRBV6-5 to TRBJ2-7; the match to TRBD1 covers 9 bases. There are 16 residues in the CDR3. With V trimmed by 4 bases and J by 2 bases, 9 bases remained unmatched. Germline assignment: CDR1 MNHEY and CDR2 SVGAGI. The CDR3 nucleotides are TGTGCCAGCAGTTCGTGGGACAGGGCGGTCCCCTACGAGCAGTACTTC. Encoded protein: CASSSWDRAVPYEQYF.

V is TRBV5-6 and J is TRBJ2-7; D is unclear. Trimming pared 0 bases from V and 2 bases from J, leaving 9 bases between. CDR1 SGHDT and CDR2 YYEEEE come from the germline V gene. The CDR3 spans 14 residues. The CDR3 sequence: CASSLGQLTYEQYF. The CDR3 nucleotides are TGTGCCAGCAGCTTGGGGCAGTTAACCTACGAGCAGTACTTC.

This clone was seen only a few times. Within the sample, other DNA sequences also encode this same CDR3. CDR3 loop: CASSVGQGAYEQYF. CDR3 bases: TGTGCCAGCAGCGTCGGACAGGGGGCCTACGAGCAGTACTTC. The V gene is TRBV9, the J gene TRBJ2-7, with TRBD1 matching over 10 bases. Unmatched junction bases numbered 1, after V lost 2 bases and J lost 2 bases. Germline CDR1 is SGDLS and CDR2 is YYNGEE. CDR3 length equals 14 residues.

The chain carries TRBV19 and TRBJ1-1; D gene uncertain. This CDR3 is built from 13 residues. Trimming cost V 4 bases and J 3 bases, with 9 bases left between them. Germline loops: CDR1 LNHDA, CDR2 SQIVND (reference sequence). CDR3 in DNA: TGTGCCAGTAGTAGGCAATTGGACACTGAAGCTTTCTTT. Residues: CASSRQLDTEAFF.

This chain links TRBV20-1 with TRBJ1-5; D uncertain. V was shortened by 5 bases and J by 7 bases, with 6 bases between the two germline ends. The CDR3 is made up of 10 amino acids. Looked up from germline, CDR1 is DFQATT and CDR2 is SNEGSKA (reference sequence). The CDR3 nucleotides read TGCAGTGCTGGGGAGCAGCCCCAGCATTTT. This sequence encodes CSAGEQPQHF.

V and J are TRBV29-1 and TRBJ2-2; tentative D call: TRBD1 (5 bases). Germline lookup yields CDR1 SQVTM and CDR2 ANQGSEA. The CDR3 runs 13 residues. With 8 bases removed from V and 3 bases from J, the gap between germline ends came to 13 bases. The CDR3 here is CSLRQGDTGELFF. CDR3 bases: TGCAGCCTGAGGCAGGGTGACACCGGGGAGCTGTTTTTT.

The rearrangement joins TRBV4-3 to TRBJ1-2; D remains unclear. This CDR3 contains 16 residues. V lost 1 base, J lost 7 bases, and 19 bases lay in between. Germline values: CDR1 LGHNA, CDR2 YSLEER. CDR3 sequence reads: CASSQALREGTFGYTF. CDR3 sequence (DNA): TGCGCCAGCAGCCAAGCTTTGAGGGAGGGAACTTTTGGCTACACCTTC.

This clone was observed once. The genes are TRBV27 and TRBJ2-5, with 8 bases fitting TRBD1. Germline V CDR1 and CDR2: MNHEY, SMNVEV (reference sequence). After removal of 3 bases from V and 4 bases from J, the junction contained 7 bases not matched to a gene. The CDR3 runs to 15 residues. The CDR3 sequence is CASSFYQGAPETQYF. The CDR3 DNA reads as TGTGCCAGCAGTTTTTATCAGGGGGCCCCAGAGACCCAGTACTTC.

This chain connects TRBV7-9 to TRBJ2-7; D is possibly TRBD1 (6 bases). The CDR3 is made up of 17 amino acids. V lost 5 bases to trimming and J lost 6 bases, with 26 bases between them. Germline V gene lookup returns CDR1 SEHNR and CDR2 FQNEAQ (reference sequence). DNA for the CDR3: TGTGCCAGCAGCACACGCCCCACGAGGACAGTCTCCCTCGAGCAGTACTTC. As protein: CASSTRPTRTVSLEQYF.

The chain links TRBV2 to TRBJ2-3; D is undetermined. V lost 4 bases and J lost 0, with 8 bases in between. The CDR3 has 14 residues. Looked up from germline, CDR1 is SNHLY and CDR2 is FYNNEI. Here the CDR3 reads CASSVDTSTDTQYF. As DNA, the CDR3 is TGTGCCAGCAGTGTTGACACTAGCACAGATACGCAGTATTTT.

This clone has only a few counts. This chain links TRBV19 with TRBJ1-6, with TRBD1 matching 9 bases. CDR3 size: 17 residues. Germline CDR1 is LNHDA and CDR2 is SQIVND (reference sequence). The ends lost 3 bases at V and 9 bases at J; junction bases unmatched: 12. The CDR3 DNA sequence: TGTGCCAGTAGTATGGAGGGACAGGGTCCTCTAATTTCACCCCTCCACTTT. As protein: CASSMEGQGPLISPLHF. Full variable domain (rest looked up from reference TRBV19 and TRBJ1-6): DGGITQSPKYLFRKEGQNVTLSCEQNLNHDAMYWYRQDPGQGLRLIYYSQIVNDFQKGDIAEGYSVSREKKESFPLTVTSAQKNPTAFYLCASSMEGQGPLISPLHFGNGTRLTVT.

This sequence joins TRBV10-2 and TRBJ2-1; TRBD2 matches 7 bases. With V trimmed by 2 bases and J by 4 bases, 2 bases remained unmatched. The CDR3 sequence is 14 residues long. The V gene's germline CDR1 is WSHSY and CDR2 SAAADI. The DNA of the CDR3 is TGCGCCAGCAGTGAGCCGGGGGGATACAATGAGCAGTTCTTC. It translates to CASSEPGGYNEQFF.

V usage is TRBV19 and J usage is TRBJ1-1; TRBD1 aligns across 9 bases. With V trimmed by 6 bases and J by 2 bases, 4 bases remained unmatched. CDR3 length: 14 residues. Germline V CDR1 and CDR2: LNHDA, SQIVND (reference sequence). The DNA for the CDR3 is TGTGCCAGTAGCGACAGGGGGAGAAACACTGAAGCTTTCTTT. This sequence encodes CASSDRGRNTEAFF. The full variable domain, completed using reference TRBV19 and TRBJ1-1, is DGGITQSPKYLFRKEGQNVTLSCEQNLNHDAMYWYRQDPGQGLRLIYYSQIVNDFQKGDIAEGYSVSREKKESFPLTVTSAQKNPTAFYLCASSDRGRNTEAFFGQGTRLTVV.

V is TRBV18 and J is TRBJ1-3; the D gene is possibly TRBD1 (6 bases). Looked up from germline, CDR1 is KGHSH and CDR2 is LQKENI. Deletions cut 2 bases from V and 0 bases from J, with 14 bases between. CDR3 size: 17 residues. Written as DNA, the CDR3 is TGTGCCAGCTCACCAGGGGGCAGTTTAAGCTCTGGAAACACCATATATTTT. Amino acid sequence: CASSPGGSLSSGNTIYF.

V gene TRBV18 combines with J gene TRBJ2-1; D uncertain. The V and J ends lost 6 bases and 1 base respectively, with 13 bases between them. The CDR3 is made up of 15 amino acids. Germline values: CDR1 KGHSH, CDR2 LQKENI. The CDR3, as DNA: TGTGCCAGCTCGACCTTTAGCTCGTCCTACAATGAGCAGTTCTTC. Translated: CASSTFSSSYNEQFF.